This TCR beta chain was profiled in a study of Ad26.COV2.S vaccination and SARS-CoV-2 variants. In the case of this clone: What it binds is unknown.

CDR1 SNHLY and CDR2 FYNNEI come from the germline V gene. CDR3 length: 15 residues. Trimming shortened V by 8 bases and J by 7 bases, and 20 bases separated the two germline ends. Using immunoSEQ multiplex PCR, the repertoire was profiled, and TCRdb retains in-frame clones only, with some absent. The sample records around 380,000 clones, 75% to 90% being singletons. Regarding the study as a whole: Estimates derived from TCR breadth and depth analyses may have underestimated total T cell responses.

Treatment reported: 15 to 20 received Ad26.COV2.S at low or high dose, single or two shots; about five received placebo; per-sample allocation not given. Sampling was done on day 63 after the first vaccine or placebo injection. An adult of 18-55 years in Boston served as donor. Material: peripheral blood, obtained in a trial of Ad26.COV2.S vaccine versus placebo. The V and J genes are TRBV2 and TRBJ1-4; D gene uncertain. The TCR comes from a person between 18 and 60 years old who received the Ad26.COV2.S COVID-19 vaccine or a placebo. CDR3 coding DNA: TGTGCCAGCGCCAACCCCAGGAGGCAGGCTGAAAAACTGTTTTTT. It yields the protein CASANPRRQAEKLFF.